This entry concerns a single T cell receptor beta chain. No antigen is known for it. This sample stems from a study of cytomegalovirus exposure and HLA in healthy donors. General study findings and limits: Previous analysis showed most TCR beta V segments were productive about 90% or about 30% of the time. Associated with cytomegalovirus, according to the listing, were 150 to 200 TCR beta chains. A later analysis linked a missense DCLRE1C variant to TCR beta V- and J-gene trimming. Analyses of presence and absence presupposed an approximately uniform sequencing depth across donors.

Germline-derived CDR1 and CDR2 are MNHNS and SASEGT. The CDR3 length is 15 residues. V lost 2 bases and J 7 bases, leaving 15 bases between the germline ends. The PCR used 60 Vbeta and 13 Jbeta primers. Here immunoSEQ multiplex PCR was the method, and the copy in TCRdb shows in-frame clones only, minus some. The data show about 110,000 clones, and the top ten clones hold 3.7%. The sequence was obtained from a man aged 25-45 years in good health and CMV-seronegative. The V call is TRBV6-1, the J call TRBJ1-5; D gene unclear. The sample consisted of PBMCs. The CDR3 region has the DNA TGTGCCAGCAGTGAACCTAGCTCCAACTGGCAGCCCCAGCATTTT. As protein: CASSEPSSNWQPQHF.